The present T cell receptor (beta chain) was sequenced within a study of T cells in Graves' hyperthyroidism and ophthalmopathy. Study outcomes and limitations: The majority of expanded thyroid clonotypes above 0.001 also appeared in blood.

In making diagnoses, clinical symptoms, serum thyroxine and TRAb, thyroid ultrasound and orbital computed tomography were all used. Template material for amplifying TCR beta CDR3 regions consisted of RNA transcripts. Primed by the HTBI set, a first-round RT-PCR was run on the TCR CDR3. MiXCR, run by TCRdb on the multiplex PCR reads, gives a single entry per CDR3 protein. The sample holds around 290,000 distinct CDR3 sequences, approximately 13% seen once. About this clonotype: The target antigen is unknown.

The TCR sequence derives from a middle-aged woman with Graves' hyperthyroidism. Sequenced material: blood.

The CDR3 spells CSARVASGSGNEQFF. In DNA, the CDR3 is TGCAGTGCTAGAGTGGCTAGCGGGAGCGGCAATGAGCAGTTCTTC. The V gene is TRBV20-1, the J gene TRBJ2-1; 10 bases fit TRBD2. Germline trimming cut 1 base from V and 6 bases from J; bases unmatched to any gene: 6. This CDR3 is 15 amino acids long. The germline V gene has CDR1 DFQATT and CDR2 SNEGSKA (reference sequence).